The present entry profiles one TCR beta chain with its context. It lacks a known antigen. It has no much larger one-base neighbor in the sample; base qualities were not kept. The source of the sample is a study of T cells in localized non-small cell lung cancer (dated by TCRdb to the early 2020s). Notes on the research overall: T cell repertoires of 200 to 300 early-stage NSCLC patients were analyzed, with tumors being compared against uninvolved tumor-adjacent lungs. All 240 or so NSCLC patients in the cohort were treatment-naive and had localized lung tumors that were resected. The mean age of the NSCLC patients was 50 to 85 years, with approximately 130 men and about a hundred women. General findings and caveats noted by the study authors: Uninvolved tumor-adjacent lung showed the highest T cell clonality, higher than tumor, which suggests more focused antigenic responses in the uninvolved tumor-adjacent lung. A median of around 60 of the top 100 tumor clones turned up in the paired uninvolved adjacent lung, and 25 to 30 of those clones also ranked among the top 100 of that same adjacent lung. Higher T cell density in blood was associated with longer overall survival, whereas higher clonality in adjacent lung was associated with shorter survival. Because the study design was exploratory, TCR variables were selected using unadjusted p-values without false-discovery rate correction. Because multi-region sequencing of the tumors was not done, intratumor heterogeneity could not be ruled out.

Based on the germline V gene, the CDR1 and CDR2 sequences are MDHEN and SYDVKM. V is cut by 3 bases and J by 6 bases, and the space between the germline ends is 26 bases. CDR3 length: 18 amino acids, cysteine to phenylalanine. Left in the record is the CDR3 DNA by itself, 54 bases read in frame from the first base. TCR beta CDR3 regions were sequenced from DNA using the immunoSEQ Assay. In the source study's methods: To compute T cell density, TCR beta template counts were normalized to usable DNA, which was estimated by amplifying housekeeping genes. Richness was estimated using the preseqR package, with extrapolation to 400,000 templates for PBMC samples and to 120,000 templates for tissue samples. Clonality was calculated as one minus Pielou's evenness. Tissue-enriched TCRs were identified through differential abundance testing performed on productive amino-acid clonotypes, with a minimum total count of 5 and an alpha of 0.1. Repertoire overlap between compartments was quantified with the Jaccard Index and Morisita Overlap Index. GLIPH grouped TCR beta CDR3s together with public tetramer-defined viral CDR3s, and a viral motif had to include at least three viral sequences and show V-gene enrichment. TCRdb provides this immuneACCESS table in a form limited to in-frame rearrangements. Some clones are lacking; in checked studies, under half of them reflect an unresolved V gene, and why the rest are absent is not known. V and J calls and clone size are copied from that table; D and trimming were computed from the DNA. In all, the sample holds 26,000 or so clones, and over 85% of those were seen once. In total, the top ten clones hold roughly 2.9% of the sample.

At diagnosis, tumor, uninvolved tumor-adjacent lung and peripheral blood were collected and then preserved as a mix of FFPE and fresh-frozen material. Blood samples were analyzed as peripheral blood mononuclear cells for TCR repertoire profiling. The TCR comes from a woman between 18 and 49 years old with stage I lung adenocarcinoma. The rearrangement joined TRBV28 to TRBJ1-1, and possibly TRBD1, on 5 matching bases. Sequenced material: peripheral blood, taken before any cancer treatment. The DNA reads as follows: TGTGCCAGCAGTTTCTTCTGGCGTGGGGCGGGTCCGATTTCTGAAGCTTTCTTT. It encodes CASSFFWRGAGPISEAFF.